Listed below are T cell receptor beta chains from one sample, sequenced in a study of blood T cell repertoires in COVID-19. Data came from immunoSEQ multiplex PCR; TCRdb stores just in-frame clones and leaves some out. Of tens of thousands of clones listed, roughly 88% are singletons. The source material was peripheral blood. The receptors shown here come from a human donor in a cohort sampled during active COVID-19. Both conserved end residues are part of each CDR3. The D gene is left open where the match is weak. Some rows have no size entry. The others give once, few or many, or a class for an expanded clone.

clone size	V gene	J gene	D gene	CDR3 DNA	CDR3 protein
-	TRBV6-2/TRBV6-3	TRBJ2-3	-	TGTGCCAGCAGTTTCTTGTTGCGGGGAGGCGGTAAGAACACAGATACGCAGTATTTT	CASSFLLRGGGKNTDTQYF
-	TRBV10-3	TRBJ2-7	-	TGTGCCATCAGTCTCAGGGGGGACTACGAGCAGTACTTC	CAISLRGDYEQYF
-	TRBV16	TRBJ1-5	TRBD1	TGTGCCAGCAGCCAATCGTCTTGGACAGGGGCAGACAATCAGCCCCAGCATTTT	CASSQSSWTGADNQPQHF
-	TRBV15	TRBJ1-4	-	TGTGCCACCAGCAGAGTTGGGGCTAATAATGAAAAACTGTTTTTT	CATSRVGANNEKLFF
few	TRBV2	TRBJ2-3	TRBD2	TGTGCCAGCAGTGAAGGCGCGGGAGATAGGACAGATACGCAGTATTTT	CASSEGAGDRTDTQYF
-	TRBV12-3/TRBV12-4	TRBJ2-7	-	TGTGCCAGCAGTTTCCGGTTCTACGAGCAGTACTTC	CASSFRFYEQYF
-	TRBV4-2	TRBJ1-2	TRBD1	TGTGCCAGCAGCCTAGTGGACAGGGGCCAAGCCAACTATGGCTACACCTTC	CASSLVDRGQANYGYTF
-	TRBV7-2	TRBJ1-1	TRBD1	TGTGCCAGCAGCAGAGGGGGCGTCGGCACTGAAGCTTTCTTT	CASSRGGVGTEAFF
-	TRBV5-1	TRBJ2-6	TRBD1	TGCGCCAGCAGTCCTCAGACAGGGCTTTCCGGGGCCAACGTCCTGACTTTC	CASSPQTGLSGANVLTF
-	TRBV18	TRBJ1-2	TRBD1	TGTGCCAGCTCACCCTCCGAGACAGGGGAACATGGCTACACCTTC	CASSPSETGEHGYTF
once	TRBV19	TRBJ1-3	-	TGTGCCAGTACCCCAGGCACCTCTGGAAACACCATATATTTT	CASTPGTSGNTIYF
-	TRBV10-3	TRBJ2-2	TRBD2	TGTGCCATCAGTGACGGGGGGGTAGGCACCGGGGAGCTGTTTTTT	CAISDGGVGTGELFF
-	TRBV3-1/TRBV3-2	TRBJ1-5	TRBD1	TGTGCCAGCAGCGCCGCCAGGGGGCATCCTCAGCCCCAGCATTTT	CASSAARGHPQPQHF
-	TRBV7-9	TRBJ2-2	-	TGTGCCACTCACAGGGTGCTAAACTCCGGGGAGCTGTTTTTT	CATHRVLNSGELFF
-	TRBV5-4	TRBJ2-7	TRBD1	TGTGCCAGCAGCCCCCATCCCGGGACAGGTACCTACGAGCAGTACTTC	CASSPHPGTGTYEQYF
-	TRBV4-1	TRBJ1-3	TRBD1	TGCGCCAGCAGCCAAGAGCCGACAGGGTATGGAAACACCATATATTTT	CASSQEPTGYGNTIYF
-	TRBV6-1	TRBJ1-2	-	TGTGCCAGCAGTGATGCCTCGGGCTATGGCTACACCTTC	CASSDASGYGYTF
-	TRBV6-4	TRBJ2-1	-	TGTGCCAGCAGTGACTCGAGCGGAACCTACAATGAGCAGTTCTTC	CASSDSSGTYNEQFF
-	TRBV7-6	TRBJ2-7	TRBD1	TGTGCCACCAGGACAGGGGGGTCCTACGAGCAGTACTTC	CATRTGGSYEQYF
-	TRBV29-1	TRBJ2-2	-	TGCAGCGTTGTGCAGGGGTCGGTCGGGGAGCTGTTTTTT	CSVVQGSVGELFF
once	TRBV6-6	TRBJ2-1	TRBD2	TGTGCCAGCAGTTTCAGCGGGGGGGCTTACAATGAGCAGTTCTTC	CASSFSGGAYNEQFF
-	TRBV30	TRBJ2-7	-	TGTGCCTGGAGTGTACAGGACTCCTACGAGCAGTACTTC	CAWSVQDSYEQYF
-	TRBV12-3/TRBV12-4	TRBJ1-1	-	TGTGCCAGCAGTTCAACAGGGAGTACTGAAGCTTTCTTT	CASSSTGSTEAFF
-	TRBV12-3/TRBV12-4	TRBJ2-7	-	TGTGCCAGCAGTTTATATGAGAGCTACGAGCAGTACTTC	CASSLYESYEQYF
-	TRBV11-2	TRBJ1-6	-	TGTGCCAGCAGCTTAAGAGAGCGGGGGATAGGATCACCCCTCCACTTT	CASSLRERGIGSPLHF
-	TRBV18	TRBJ2-7	TRBD1	TGTGCCAGCTCACCAGAAGCAGGGGGCTACGAGCAGTACTTC	CASSPEAGGYEQYF
once	TRBV3-1/TRBV3-2	TRBJ2-4	-	TGTGCCAGCAGCCAAGGAAGGAGGTCCAAAAACATTCAGTACTTC	CASSQGRRSKNIQYF
few	TRBV3-1/TRBV3-2	TRBJ1-5	-	TGTGCCAGCAGCCAAGGACAGGGCAATCAGCCCCAGCATTTT	CASSQGQGNQPQHF
-	TRBV4-2	TRBJ1-3	-	TGTGCCAGCAGCCAAGGAAGACAGCCCTCTGGAAACACCATATATTTT	CASSQGRQPSGNTIYF
-	TRBV7-2	TRBJ2-5	-	TGTGTCAGCAGTCTAGGGGGGGGAAGGGAGACCCAGTACTTC	CVSSLGGGRETQYF
-	TRBV10-1	TRBJ2-1	TRBD2	TGCGCCAGCAGTCGCGGGGGTGCCTCCTACAATGAGCAGTTCTTC	CASSRGGASYNEQFF
-	TRBV30	TRBJ1-3	-	TGTGCCGGTTACAAAAACACCATATATTTT	CAGYKNTIYF
once	TRBV19	TRBJ2-1	TRBD1	TGTGCCAGTAGTACGACAGGGGGGTTTGAGCAGTTCTTC	CASSTTGGFEQFF
-	TRBV5-6	TRBJ1-2	TRBD1	TGTGCCAGCAGAACCGGGCAGGGGGCGGGCGGCTACACCTTC	CASRTGQGAGGYTF
-	TRBV15	TRBJ1-6	TRBD1	TGTGCCACCAGAGAGGGGGCGTCGTCCTATAATTCACCCCTCCACTTT	CATREGASSYNSPLHF